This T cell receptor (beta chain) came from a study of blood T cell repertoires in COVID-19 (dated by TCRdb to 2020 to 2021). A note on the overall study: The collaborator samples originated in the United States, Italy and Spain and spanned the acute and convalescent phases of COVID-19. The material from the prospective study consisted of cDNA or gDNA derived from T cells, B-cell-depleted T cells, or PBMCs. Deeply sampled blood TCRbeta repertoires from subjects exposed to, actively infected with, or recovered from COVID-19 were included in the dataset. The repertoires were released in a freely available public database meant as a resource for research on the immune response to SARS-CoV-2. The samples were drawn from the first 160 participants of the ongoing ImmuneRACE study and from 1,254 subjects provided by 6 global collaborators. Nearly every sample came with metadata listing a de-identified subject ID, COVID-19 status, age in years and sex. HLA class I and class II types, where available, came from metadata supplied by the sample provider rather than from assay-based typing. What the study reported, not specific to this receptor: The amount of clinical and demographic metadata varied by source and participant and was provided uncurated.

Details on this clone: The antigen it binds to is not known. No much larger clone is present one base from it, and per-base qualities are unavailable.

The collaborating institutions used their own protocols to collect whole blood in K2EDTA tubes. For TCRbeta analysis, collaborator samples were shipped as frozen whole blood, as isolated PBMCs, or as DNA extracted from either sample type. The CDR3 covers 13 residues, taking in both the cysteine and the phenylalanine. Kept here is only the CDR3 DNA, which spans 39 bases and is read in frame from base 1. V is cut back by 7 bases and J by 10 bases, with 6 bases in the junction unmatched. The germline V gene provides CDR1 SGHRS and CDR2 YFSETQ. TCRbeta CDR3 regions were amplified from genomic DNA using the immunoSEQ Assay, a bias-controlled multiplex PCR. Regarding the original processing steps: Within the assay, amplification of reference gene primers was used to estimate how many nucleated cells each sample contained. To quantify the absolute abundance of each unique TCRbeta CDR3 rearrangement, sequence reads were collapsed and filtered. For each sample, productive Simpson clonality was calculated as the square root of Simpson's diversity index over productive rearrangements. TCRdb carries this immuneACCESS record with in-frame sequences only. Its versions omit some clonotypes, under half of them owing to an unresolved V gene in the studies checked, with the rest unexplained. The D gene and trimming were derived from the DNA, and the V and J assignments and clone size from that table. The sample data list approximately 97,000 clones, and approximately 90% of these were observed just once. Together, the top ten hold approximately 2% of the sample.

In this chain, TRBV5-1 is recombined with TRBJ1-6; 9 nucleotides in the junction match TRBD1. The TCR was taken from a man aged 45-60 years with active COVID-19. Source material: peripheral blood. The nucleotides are TGCGCCAGCCAACAGGGGGCTGAATCACCCCTCCACTTT. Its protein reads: CASQQGAESPLHF.